This T cell receptor beta chain was sequenced for a study of metastatic and nonmetastatic thyroid tumors. TCRdb reanalyzed the PCR reads with MiXCR. The table shows around 45,000 clones, with roughly 15% occurring only once. Treatment of any kind had been given to no patient before thyroid surgery. Germline V gene sequence: CDR1 DFQATT, CDR2 SNEGSKA (reference sequence). CDR3 length: 14 residues. Between the trimmed V and J ends, which lost 0 bases and 9 bases, there was a span of 18 bases. This clone was recorded at least ten times. The sequenced material came from blood. The chain couples TRBV20-1 to TRBJ2-7; D might be TRBD2 (6 bases). The clonotype comes from a female donor with papillary thyroid cancer or a benign thyroid nodule (not recorded which). Some clones in this sample may be carry-over from other donors' samples. Written as DNA, the CDR3 is TGCAGTGCTAGAGATATGGAGGGTCTGGGAGGGCAGTACTTC. The encoded protein is CSARDMEGLGGQYF.